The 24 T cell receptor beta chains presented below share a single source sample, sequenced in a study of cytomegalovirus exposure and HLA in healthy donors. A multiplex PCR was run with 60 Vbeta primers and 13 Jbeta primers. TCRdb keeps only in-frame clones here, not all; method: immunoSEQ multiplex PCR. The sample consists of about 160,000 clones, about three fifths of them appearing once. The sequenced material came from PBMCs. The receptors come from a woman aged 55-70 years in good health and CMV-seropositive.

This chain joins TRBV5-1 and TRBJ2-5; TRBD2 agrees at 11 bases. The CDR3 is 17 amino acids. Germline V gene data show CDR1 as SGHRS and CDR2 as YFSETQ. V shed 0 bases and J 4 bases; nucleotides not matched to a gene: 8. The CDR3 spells CASSLDPTSGVRETQYF. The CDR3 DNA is TGCGCCAGCAGCTTGGACCCGACTAGCGGGGTTCGAGAGACCCAGTACTTC.

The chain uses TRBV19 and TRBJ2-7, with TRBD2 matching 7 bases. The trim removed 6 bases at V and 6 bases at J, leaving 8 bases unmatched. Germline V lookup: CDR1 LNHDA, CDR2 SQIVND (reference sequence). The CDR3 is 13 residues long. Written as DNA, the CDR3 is TGTGCCAGTAGGATCGGCGGGAGCTTCGAGCAGTACTTC. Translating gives CASRIGGSFEQYF.

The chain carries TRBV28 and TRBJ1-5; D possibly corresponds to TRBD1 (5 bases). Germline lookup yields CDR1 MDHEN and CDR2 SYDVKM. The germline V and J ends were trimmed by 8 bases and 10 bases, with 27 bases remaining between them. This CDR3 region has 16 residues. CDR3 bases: TGTGCCAGCGGACCCCAATGGGGCCCTCAATCATACCCCCAGCATTTT. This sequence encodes CASGPQWGPQSYPQHF. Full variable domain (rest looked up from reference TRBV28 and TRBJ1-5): DVKVTQSSRYLVKRTGEKVFLECVQDMDHENMFWYRQDPGLGLRLIYFSYDVKMKEKGDIPEGYSVSREKKERFSLILESASTNQTSMYLCASGPQWGPQSYPQHFGDGTRLSIL.

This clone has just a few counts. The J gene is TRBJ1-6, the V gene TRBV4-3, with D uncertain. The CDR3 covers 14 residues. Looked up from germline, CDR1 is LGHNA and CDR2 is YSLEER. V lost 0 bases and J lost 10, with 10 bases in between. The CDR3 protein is CASSQDHARSPLHF. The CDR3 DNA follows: TGCGCCAGCAGCCAAGATCACGCCCGGTCACCCCTCCACTTT.

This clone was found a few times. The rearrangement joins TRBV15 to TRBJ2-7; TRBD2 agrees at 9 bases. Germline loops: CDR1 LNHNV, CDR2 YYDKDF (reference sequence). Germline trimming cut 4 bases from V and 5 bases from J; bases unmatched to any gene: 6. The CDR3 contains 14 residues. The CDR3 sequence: CATSTRGRAHEQYF. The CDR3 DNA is TGTGCCACCAGCACTCGCGGGAGGGCCCACGAGCAGTACTTC.

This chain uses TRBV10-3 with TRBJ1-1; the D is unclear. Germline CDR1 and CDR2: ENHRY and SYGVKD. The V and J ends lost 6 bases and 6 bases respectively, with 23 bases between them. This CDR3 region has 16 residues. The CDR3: CAISQTDGLIPAEAFF. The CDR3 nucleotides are TGTGCCATCAGCCAAACTGATGGACTAATTCCCGCTGAAGCTTTCTTT.

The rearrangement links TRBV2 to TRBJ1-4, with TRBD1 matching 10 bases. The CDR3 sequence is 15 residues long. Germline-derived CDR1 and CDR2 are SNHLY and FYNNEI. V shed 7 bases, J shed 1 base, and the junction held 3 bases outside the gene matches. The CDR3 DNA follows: TGTGCCAGCAATGGACAGGGGGGAACTAATGAAAAACTGTTTTTT. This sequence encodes CASNGQGGTNEKLFF.

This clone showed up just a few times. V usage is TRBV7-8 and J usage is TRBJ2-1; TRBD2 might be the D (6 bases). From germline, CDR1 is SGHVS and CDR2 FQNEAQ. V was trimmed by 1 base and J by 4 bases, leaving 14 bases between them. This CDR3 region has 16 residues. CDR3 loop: CASSLEALSGYNEQFF. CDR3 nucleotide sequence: TGTGCCAGCAGCTTAGAAGCCCTTAGCGGATACAATGAGCAGTTCTTC.

In DNA form, the CDR3 reads TGCGCCAGCAGCGCGGGAGTTAGGGGACACTCGGAGACCCAGTACTTC. Translated: CASSAGVRGHSETQYF. The rearrangement uses TRBV5-1 and TRBJ2-5; the D gene is possibly TRBD2 (7 bases). The CDR3 loop spans 16 amino acids. Germline CDR1 and CDR2: SGHRS and YFSETQ. The V end lost 4 bases, the J end lost 5 bases, and 21 bases lay between the germline ends.

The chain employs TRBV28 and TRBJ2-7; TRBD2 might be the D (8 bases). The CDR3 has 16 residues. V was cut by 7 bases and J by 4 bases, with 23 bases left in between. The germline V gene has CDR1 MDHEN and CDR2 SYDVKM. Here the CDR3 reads CASIQREGAVFYEQYF. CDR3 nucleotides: TGTGCCAGCATTCAACGGGAGGGGGCGGTTTTTTACGAGCAGTACTTC.

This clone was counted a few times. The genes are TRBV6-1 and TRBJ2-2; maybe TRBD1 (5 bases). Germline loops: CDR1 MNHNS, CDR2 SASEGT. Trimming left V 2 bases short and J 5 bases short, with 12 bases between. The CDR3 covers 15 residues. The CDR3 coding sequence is TGTGCCAGCAGTGAACTTAGGGGCTTAACCGGGGAGCTGTTTTTT. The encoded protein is CASSELRGLTGELFF.

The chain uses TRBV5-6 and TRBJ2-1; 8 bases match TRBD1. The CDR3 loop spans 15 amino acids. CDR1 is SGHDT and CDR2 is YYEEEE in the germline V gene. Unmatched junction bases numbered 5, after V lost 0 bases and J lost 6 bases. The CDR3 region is CASSLVAGGGNEQFF. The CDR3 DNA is TGTGCCAGCAGCTTGGTAGCAGGGGGCGGCAATGAGCAGTTCTTC.

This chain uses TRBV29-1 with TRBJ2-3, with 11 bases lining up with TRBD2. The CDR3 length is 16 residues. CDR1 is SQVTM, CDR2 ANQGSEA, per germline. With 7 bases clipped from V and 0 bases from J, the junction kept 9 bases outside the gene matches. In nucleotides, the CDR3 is TGCAGCGGGACGAATTTAGCGGGAGGGAGCACAGATACGCAGTATTTT. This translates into CSGTNLAGGSTDTQYF.

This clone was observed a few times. This CDR3 reads CASSIAASGYEQYF. CDR3 bases: TGTGCCAGTAGTATAGCGGCTAGCGGCTACGAGCAGTACTTC. The chain carries TRBV19 and TRBJ2-7; the match to TRBD2 covers 7 bases. CDR3 length: 14 amino acids. Trimming cost V 1 base and J 3 bases; bases outside gene matches: 3. Looked up from germline, CDR1 is LNHDA and CDR2 is SQIVND (reference sequence).

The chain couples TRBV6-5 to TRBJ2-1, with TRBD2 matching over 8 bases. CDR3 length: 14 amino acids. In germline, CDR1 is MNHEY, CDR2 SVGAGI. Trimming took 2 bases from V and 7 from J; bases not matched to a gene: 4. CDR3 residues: CASSYGGGNNEQFF. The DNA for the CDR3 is TGTGCCAGCAGTTACGGCGGGGGGAATAATGAGCAGTTCTTC.

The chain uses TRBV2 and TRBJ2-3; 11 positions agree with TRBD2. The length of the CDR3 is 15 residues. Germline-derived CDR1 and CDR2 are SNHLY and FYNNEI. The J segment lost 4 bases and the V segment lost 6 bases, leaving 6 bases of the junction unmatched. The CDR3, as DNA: TGTGCCAGCAGCCAACTAGCGGGAGTTGCAGATACGCAGTATTTT. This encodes CASSQLAGVADTQYF.

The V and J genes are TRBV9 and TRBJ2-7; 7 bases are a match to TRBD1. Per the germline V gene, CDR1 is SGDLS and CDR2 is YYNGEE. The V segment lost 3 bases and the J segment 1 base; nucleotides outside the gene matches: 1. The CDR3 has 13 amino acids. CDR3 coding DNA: TGTGCCAGCAGCGGGACAGGATCCTACGAGCAGTACTTC. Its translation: CASSGTGSYEQYF.

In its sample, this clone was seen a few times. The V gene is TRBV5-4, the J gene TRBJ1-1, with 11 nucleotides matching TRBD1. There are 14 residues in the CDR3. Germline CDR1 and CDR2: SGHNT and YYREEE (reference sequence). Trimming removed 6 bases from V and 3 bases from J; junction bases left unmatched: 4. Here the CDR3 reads CASTGTGGYTEAFF. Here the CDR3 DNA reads TGTGCCAGCACAGGGACAGGGGGGTACACTGAAGCTTTCTTT.

In DNA, the CDR3 is TGTGCCAGCAGCTTGGTTTGGACAGGGGATAGGGAGACCCAGTACTTC. This encodes CASSLVWTGDRETQYF. The chain couples TRBV5-6 to TRBJ2-5; 9 nucleotides line up with TRBD1. The CDR3 length is 16 residues. The germline V gene encodes CDR1 SGHDT and CDR2 YYEEEE. Trimming at V came to 0 bases and at J to 5 bases, leaving 8 bases not matched to a gene.

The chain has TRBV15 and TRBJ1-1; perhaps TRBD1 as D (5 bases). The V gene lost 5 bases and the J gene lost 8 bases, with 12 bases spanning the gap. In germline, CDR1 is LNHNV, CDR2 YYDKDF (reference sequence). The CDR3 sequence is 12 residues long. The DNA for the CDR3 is TGTGCCACCAGCGGCTGGGGCGGCGAAGCTTTCTTT. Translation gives CATSGWGGEAFF.

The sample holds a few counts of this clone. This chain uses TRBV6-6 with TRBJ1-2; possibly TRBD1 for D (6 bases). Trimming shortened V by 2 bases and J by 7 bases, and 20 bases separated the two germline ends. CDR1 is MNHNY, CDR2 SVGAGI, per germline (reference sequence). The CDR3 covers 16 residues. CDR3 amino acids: CASSYHTAGVRFGYTF. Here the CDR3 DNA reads TGTGCCAGCAGTTACCATACGGCAGGGGTGCGGTTTGGCTACACCTTC.

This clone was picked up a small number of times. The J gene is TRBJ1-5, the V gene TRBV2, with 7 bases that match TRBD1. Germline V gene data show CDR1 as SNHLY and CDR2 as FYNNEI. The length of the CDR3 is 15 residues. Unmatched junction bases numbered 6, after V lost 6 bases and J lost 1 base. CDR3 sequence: CASRGDSFSNQPQHF. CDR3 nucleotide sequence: TGTGCCAGCAGAGGGGACAGTTTCAGCAATCAGCCCCAGCATTTT.

Here the CDR3 DNA reads TGCGCCAGCAGCTTGGCGTCATCGAGCCCCGATTTTTTTTCTAGCACAGATACGCAGTATTTT. This translates into CASSLASSSPDFFSSTDTQYF. The V and J genes are TRBV5-1 and TRBJ2-3; D not resolved. Trimming cost V 0 bases and J 0 bases, with 26 bases left between them. Germline values: CDR1 SGHRS, CDR2 YFSETQ. CDR3 size: 21 residues. The full variable domain, completed using reference TRBV5-1 and TRBJ2-3, is KAGVTQTPRYLIKTRGQQVTLSCSPISGHRSVSWYQQTPGQGLQFLFEYFSETQRNKGNFPGRFSGRQFSNSRSEMNVSTLELGDSALYLCASSLASSSPDFFSSTDTQYFGPGTRLTVL.

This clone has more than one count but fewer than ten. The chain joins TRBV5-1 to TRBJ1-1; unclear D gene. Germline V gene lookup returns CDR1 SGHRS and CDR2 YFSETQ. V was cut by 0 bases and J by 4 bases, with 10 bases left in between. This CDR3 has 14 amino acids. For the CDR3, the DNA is TGCGCCAGCAGCTTGGTGGGGAGTTCCACTGAAGCTTTCTTT. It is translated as CASSLVGSSTEAFF.